The 17 T cell receptor beta chains given below trace back to one sample, sequenced in a study of blood T cell repertoires in COVID-19 (TCRdb year 2020). Libraries were made using the immunoSEQ multiplex PCR assay. Sourced from immuneACCESS, this table was stored by TCRdb with only in-frame sequences that have V and J called. A share of the clones is absent; for the studies checked, an unresolved V gene accounts for under half, and the remainder has no known explanation. This sample is represented by fewer than 150,000 clones; 70% to 85% of them were singletons. The top ten clonotypes cover approximately 11% of the sample. Material: peripheral blood. These receptors were obtained from a man between 60 and 70 years old who had recovered from COVID-19.

This chain links TRBV18 with TRBJ1-1; a weak D match, TRBD1 (6 bases). The germline V gene encodes CDR1 KGHSH and CDR2 LQKENI. The CDR3 totals 13 residues. V was clipped by 5 bases and J by 4 bases, with 11 bases between them. In nucleotides, the CDR3 is TGTGCCAGCTCAGGGTCCAGGGGCACTGAAGCTTTCTTT. Protein sequence: CASSGSRGTEAFF.

The rearrangement uses TRBV30 and TRBJ1-1, with a weak D call TRBD1 (6 bases). Looked up from germline, CDR1 is GTSNPN and CDR2 is SVGIG (reference sequence). Trimming removed 4 bases from V and 4 bases from J, with 16 bases in between. The CDR3 is 14 amino acids. In nucleotides, the CDR3 is TGTGCCTGGACCTTAGGTGGGGGCCGCACTGAAGCTTTCTTT. It codes for CAWTLGGGRTEAFF.

The V and J genes are TRBV5-1 and TRBJ2-2; 11 positions match TRBD2. Germline lookup yields CDR1 SGHRS and CDR2 YFSETQ. The CDR3 spans 16 residues. With V trimmed by 4 bases and J by 1 base, 3 bases remained unmatched. The CDR3 loop reads CASSPTSGRNTGELFF. The CDR3 DNA sequence: TGCGCCAGCAGCCCAACTAGCGGGAGGAACACCGGGGAGCTGTTTTTT.

The chain has TRBV4-2 and TRBJ2-3; 7 bases line up with TRBD2. This CDR3 contains 16 residues. The J segment lost 3 bases and the V segment lost 0 bases, leaving 6 bases of the junction unmatched. Germline CDR1 LGHNA, CDR2 YNFKEQ. CDR3 in amino acids: CASSQDRREKTDTQYF. Written as DNA, the CDR3 is TGTGCCAGCAGCCAAGATCGGCGGGAGAAGACAGATACGCAGTATTTT.

This clone was seen just once. V and J are TRBV19 and TRBJ2-3; 11 nucleotides match TRBD1. This CDR3 contains 15 residues. Germline V gives CDR1 LNHDA, CDR2 SQIVND (reference sequence). J was trimmed by 2 bases and V by 11 bases; bases with no gene match: 9. CDR3 sequence reads: CAAGAGQGDTDTQYF. The CDR3 DNA reads as TGTGCCGCCGGAGCGGGACAGGGGGACACAGATACGCAGTATTTT.

V usage is TRBV6-4 and J usage is TRBJ2-7; D might be TRBD2 (5 bases). The CDR3 is made up of 16 amino acids. Germline CDR1 is MRHNA and CDR2 is SNTAGT. Trimming left V 3 bases short and J 1 base short, with 16 bases between. CDR3 coding DNA: TGTGCCAGCAGTGATTCACACTGGACTGGGTCCTACGAGCAGTACTTC. Translated, it gives CASSDSHWTGSYEQYF.

The chain has TRBV5-1 and TRBJ1-1; TRBD1 aligns across 7 bases. The germline V gene has CDR1 SGHRS and CDR2 YFSETQ. CDR3 length equals 13 residues. Trimming took 4 bases from V and 5 from J; bases not matched to a gene: 5. The CDR3 DNA sequence: TGCGCCAGCAGCGAGACAGGGTGGACTGAAGCTTTCTTT. Its protein is CASSETGWTEAFF.

The chain carries TRBV4-1 and TRBJ2-1; D unclear. Trimming took off 1 base at V and 0 bases at J, with 10 bases between the two ends. This CDR3 spans 16 amino acids. Germline CDR1 and CDR2: MGHRA and YSYEKL. The CDR3 DNA follows: TGCGCCAGCAGCCAAGGGGCCCTCAGCTCCTACAATGAGCAGTTCTTC. Translated: CASSQGALSSYNEQFF.

The J gene is TRBJ1-6, the V gene TRBV30, with unresolved D. The V gene's germline CDR1 is GTSNPN and CDR2 SVGIG (reference sequence). V was shortened by 1 base and J by 8 bases, with 12 bases between the two germline ends. This CDR3 has 14 residues. CDR3 protein: CAWSDSWSDSPLHF. The CDR3 nucleotides are TGTGCCTGGAGTGACAGCTGGTCGGATTCACCCCTCCACTTT.

The rearrangement links TRBV11-2 to TRBJ2-4; a possible D gene is TRBD2 (7 bases). CDR3 size: 16 residues. Germline V lookup: CDR1 SGHAT, CDR2 FQNNGV. The V end lost 1 base, the J end lost 1 base, and 11 bases lay between the germline ends. CDR3 in amino acids: CASSLVGRGAKNIQYF. CDR3 coding DNA: TGTGCCAGCAGCTTAGTGGGGAGGGGGGCCAAAAACATTCAGTACTTC.

The chain combines TRBV7-9 with TRBJ2-7; 8 bases fit TRBD1. This CDR3 is 13 amino acids long. Trimming cost V 5 bases and J 3 bases; bases outside gene matches: 3. Germline assignment: CDR1 SEHNR and CDR2 FQNEAQ (reference sequence). The CDR3 reads CASSPTGDYEQYF. The CDR3, as DNA: TGTGCCAGCAGCCCGACAGGGGACTACGAGCAGTACTTC.

The chain has TRBV10-3 and TRBJ2-2; the D gene is possibly TRBD1 (6 bases). CDR1 and CDR2 (germline): ENHRY, SYGVKD. V was pared by 3 bases and J by 5 bases, with 13 bases between. There are 15 residues in the CDR3. CDR3 sequence: CAISERGGGTGELFF. For the CDR3, the DNA is TGTGCCATCAGTGAAAGAGGGGGTGGGACCGGGGAGCTGTTTTTT.

DNA of the CDR3: TGTGCCAGCAGTTTCCTTGGGGCCAACGTCCTGACTTTC. It codes for CASSFLGANVLTF. V gene TRBV28 combines with J gene TRBJ2-6; D is ambiguous. CDR3 length: 13 residues. CDR1 is MDHEN and CDR2 is SYDVKM in the germline V gene. Trimming shortened V by 3 bases and J by 3 bases, and 3 bases separated the two germline ends.

The V and J genes are TRBV28 and TRBJ1-4; perhaps TRBD1 as D (6 bases). This CDR3 comprises 13 residues. The V end lost 7 bases, the J end lost 8 bases, and 14 bases lay between the germline ends. Germline values: CDR1 MDHEN, CDR2 SYDVKM. The CDR3 DNA follows: TGTGCCAGCACCGGGGGGGCGGGAGAAAAACTGTTTTTT. This sequence encodes CASTGGAGEKLFF.

This clone was seen a handful of times. V and J are TRBV2 and TRBJ2-7; TRBD1 might be the D (6 bases). The CDR3 extends over 12 amino acids. V lost 5 bases, J lost 4 bases, and 9 bases lay in between. Germline V gene sequence: CDR1 SNHLY, CDR2 FYNNEI. The CDR3 DNA reads as TGTGCCAGCAGTACAGGGTTGTACGAGCAGTACTTC. Amino acids: CASSTGLYEQYF. Complete variable domain (other parts from reference TRBV2 and TRBJ2-7): EPEVTQTPSHQVTQMGQEVILRCVPISNHLYFYWYRQILGQKVEFLVSFYNNEISEKSEIFDDQFSVERPDGSNFTLKIRSTKLEDSAMYFCASSTGLYEQYFGPGTRLTVT.

This clone was detected a few times. This sequence joins TRBV10-3 and TRBJ2-7; 10 bases map to TRBD2. The V gene end was trimmed by 2 bases and the J gene end by 3 bases; junction bases not matched to a gene: 4. This CDR3 is built from 15 residues. The germline V gene encodes CDR1 ENHRY and CDR2 SYGVKD. The CDR3 DNA is TGTGCCATCAGTGAGGAGGCTAGCGGGAGCTACGAGCAGTACTTC. It specifies CAISEEASGSYEQYF.

The count of this clone is one. The V and J genes are TRBV6-6 and TRBJ1-2; weak D call: TRBD1 (6 bases). The V and J ends lost 0 bases and 4 bases respectively, with 15 bases between them. The CDR3 consists of 16 residues. Germline CDR1 MNHNY, CDR2 SVGAGI (reference sequence). CDR3 nucleotides: TGTGCCAGCAGTTACTCCCCGGACAGAGCTACCTATGGCTACACCTTC. It translates to CASSYSPDRATYGYTF.